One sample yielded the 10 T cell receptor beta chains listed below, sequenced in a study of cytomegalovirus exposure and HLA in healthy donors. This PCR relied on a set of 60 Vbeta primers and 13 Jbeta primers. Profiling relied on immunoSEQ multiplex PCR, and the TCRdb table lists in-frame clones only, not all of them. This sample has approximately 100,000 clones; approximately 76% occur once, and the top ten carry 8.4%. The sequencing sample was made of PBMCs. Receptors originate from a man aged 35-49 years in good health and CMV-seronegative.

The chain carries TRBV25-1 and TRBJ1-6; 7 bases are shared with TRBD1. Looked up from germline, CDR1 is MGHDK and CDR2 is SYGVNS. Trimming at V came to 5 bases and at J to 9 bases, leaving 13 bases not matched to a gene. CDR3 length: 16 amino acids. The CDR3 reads CASSPLTGTEVSPLHF. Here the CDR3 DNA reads TGTGCCAGCAGTCCTCTAACCGGGACAGAGGTTTCACCCCTCCACTTT.

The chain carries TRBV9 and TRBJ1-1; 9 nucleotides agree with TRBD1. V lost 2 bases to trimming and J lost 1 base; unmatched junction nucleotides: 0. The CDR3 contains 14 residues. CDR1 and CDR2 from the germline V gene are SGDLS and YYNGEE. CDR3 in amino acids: CASSVGQGNTEAFF. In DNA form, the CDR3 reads TGTGCCAGCAGCGTGGGACAGGGGAACACTGAAGCTTTCTTT. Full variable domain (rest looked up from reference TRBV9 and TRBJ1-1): DSGVTQTPKHLITATGQRVTLRCSPRSGDLSVYWYQQSLDQGLQFLIQYYNGEERAKGNILERFSAQQFPDLHSELNLSSLELGDSALYFCASSVGQGNTEAFFGQGTRLTVV.

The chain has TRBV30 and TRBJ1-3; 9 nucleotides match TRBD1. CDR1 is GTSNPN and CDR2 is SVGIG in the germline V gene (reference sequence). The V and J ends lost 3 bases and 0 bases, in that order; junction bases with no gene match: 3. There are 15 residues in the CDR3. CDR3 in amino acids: CAWSAGQGSGNTIYF. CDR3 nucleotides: TGTGCCTGGAGCGCGGGACAGGGCTCTGGAAACACCATATATTTT.

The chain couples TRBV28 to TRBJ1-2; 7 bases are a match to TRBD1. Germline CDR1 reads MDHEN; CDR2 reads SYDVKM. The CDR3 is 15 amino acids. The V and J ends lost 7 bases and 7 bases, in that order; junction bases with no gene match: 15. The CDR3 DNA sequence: TGTGCCAGCACGACCATACAGGGGTGGGGAGGTGGCTACACCTTC. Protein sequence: CASTTIQGWGGGYTF.

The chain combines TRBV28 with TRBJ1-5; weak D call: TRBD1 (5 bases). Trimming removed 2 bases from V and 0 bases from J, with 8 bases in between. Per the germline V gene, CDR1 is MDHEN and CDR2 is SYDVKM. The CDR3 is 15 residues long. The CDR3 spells CASSLAGYSNQPQHF. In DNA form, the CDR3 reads TGTGCCAGCAGTTTAGCAGGGTATAGCAATCAGCCCCAGCATTTT.

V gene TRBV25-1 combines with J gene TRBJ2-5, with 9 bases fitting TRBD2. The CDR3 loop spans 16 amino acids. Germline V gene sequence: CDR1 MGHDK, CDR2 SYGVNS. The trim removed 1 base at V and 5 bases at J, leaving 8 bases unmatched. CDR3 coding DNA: TGTGCCAGCAGTGAATCTGGCGGGGGGGCTGGGGAGACCCAGTACTTC. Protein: CASSESGGGAGETQYF.

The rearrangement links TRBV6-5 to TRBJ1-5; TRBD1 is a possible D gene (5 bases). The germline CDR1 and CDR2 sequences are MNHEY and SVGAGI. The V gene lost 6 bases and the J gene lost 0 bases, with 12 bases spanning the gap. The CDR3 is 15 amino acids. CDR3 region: CASRVDRVSNQPQHF. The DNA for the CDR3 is TGTGCCAGCAGAGTCGACAGAGTTAGCAATCAGCCCCAGCATTTT.

CDR3 sequence reads: CASSDSSPLHF. Here the CDR3 DNA reads TGTGCCAGCAGCGACAGTTCACCCCTCCACTTT. The rearrangement links TRBV7-9 to TRBJ1-6; perhaps TRBD1 as D (5 bases). Trimming left V 5 bases short and J 9 bases short, with 5 bases between. The CDR3 covers 11 residues. Germline CDR1 reads SEHNR; CDR2 reads FQNEAQ (reference sequence).

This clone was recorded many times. The CDR3 loop is CASSSNYEQYF. The CDR3 DNA follows: TGTGCCAGCAGCTCAAACTACGAGCAGTACTTC. The chain carries TRBV7-9 and TRBJ2-7; D not certain. CDR3 length: 11 residues. The V end was cut by 4 bases, the J end by 3 bases, with 4 bases between. The germline CDR1 and CDR2 sequences are SEHNR and FQNEAQ (reference sequence).

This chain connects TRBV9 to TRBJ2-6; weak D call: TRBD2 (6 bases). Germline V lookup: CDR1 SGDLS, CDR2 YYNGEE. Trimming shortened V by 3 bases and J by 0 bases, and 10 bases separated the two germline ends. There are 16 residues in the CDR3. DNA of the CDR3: TGTGCCAGCAGCGAGGACTACACCTCTGGGGCCAACGTCCTGACTTTC. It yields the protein CASSEDYTSGANVLTF.